A selection of T cell receptor beta chains follows, all from one sample in a study of T cell responses to AZD1222 COVID-19 vaccine. Generated by immunoSEQ multiplex PCR, the TCRdb table keeps only in-frame clones and is missing some. This sample has 140,000 or so clones, with around 89% found just once. Sequenced here: peripheral blood, sampled 28 days after the second AZD1222 dose. Receptors were obtained from an adult who received the AZD1222 COVID-19 vaccine. The CDR3 runs from the conserved cysteine through the conserved F or W. The order of the fields is V gene, clone size, D gene, J gene, CDR3 DNA, CDR3 protein. The D gene is left open where the match is weak. Rows may omit the clone size; those that give it use once, few, many or a size class.

>TRBV6-2/TRBV6-3|NA|NA|TRBJ1-2
TGTGCCAGCAGTTGGGACAAGGCCTACTATGGCTACACCTTC
CASSWDKAYYGYTF
>TRBV11-2|NA|NA|TRBJ2-4
TGTGCCAGCAGCTTAGCCCTAGCCAAAAACATTCAGTACTTC
CASSLALAKNIQYF
>TRBV18|NA|NA|TRBJ1-1
TGTGCCAGCTCACCTGAGAACACTGAAGCTTTCTTT
CASSPENTEAFF
>TRBV7-3|NA|NA|TRBJ2-3
TGTGCCAGCAGCAATCCACGTAGCGGAAGTGGAGATACGCAGTATTTT
CASSNPRSGSGDTQYF
>TRBV5-1|NA|TRBD1|TRBJ2-7
TGCGCCAGCACCATGGGACAGGGAGGCTACGAGCAGTACTTC
CASTMGQGGYEQYF
>TRBV2|NA|TRBD1|TRBJ2-7
TGTGCCAGCAGTGAGAAATCGACAGGGAATCGCGAGCAGTACTTC
CASSEKSTGNREQYF
>TRBV10-1|NA|NA|TRBJ2-1
TGCGCCAGCAGTGAGTCTACGGGGGATGAGCAGTTCTTC
CASSESTGDEQFF
>TRBV3-1/TRBV3-2|few|NA|TRBJ2-3
TGTGCCAGCAGCCCACGTTTGAGGGGCACAGATACGCAGTATTTT
CASSPRLRGTDTQYF
>TRBV10-3|NA|NA|TRBJ1-1
TGTGCCATCAAGGCGGGACAGAACACTGAAGCTTTCTTT
CAIKAGQNTEAFF
>TRBV28|NA|NA|TRBJ1-2
TGTGCCAGCAGCCAACAGGGATCCTATGGCTACACCTTC
CASSQQGSYGYTF
>TRBV6-5|NA|TRBD1|TRBJ1-3
TGTGCCAGCAGTCAGGACAGGGCACGAAACACCATATATTTT
CASSQDRARNTIYF
>TRBV10-3|NA|NA|TRBJ2-7
TGTGCCATCAAGCAGGGCTACGAGCAGTACTTC
CAIKQGYEQYF
>TRBV28|medium-sized|NA|TRBJ1-1
TGTGCCAGCAGTTTATTTCGGGGGGAAGGAGAAGCTTTCTTT
CASSLFRGEGEAFF
>TRBV7-8|NA|TRBD2|TRBJ2-3
TGTGCCAGCAGACGACTAGCGGGAGGGCCGACAGATACGCAGTATTTT
CASRRLAGGPTDTQYF
>TRBV7-2|NA|NA|TRBJ1-5
TGTGCCAGCAGCTTAGAGGGCAGATCTAATCAGCCCCAGCATTTT
CASSLEGRSNQPQHF
>TRBV19|NA|NA|TRBJ2-7
TGTGCCAGTAGTATAAGAGGGACCTACGAGCAGTACTTC
CASSIRGTYEQYF